The source of this TCR beta chain is a study of shared clonotypes between healthy human individuals. Study-level information: Three plates each covered CD4 naive and memory; CD8 naive two, CD8 memory one. Broader study findings: Of the naive CD4 clonotypes, around 4.9% were shared across several donors.

Sequencing was performed with immunoSEQ multiplex PCR; in TCRdb, only in-frame clones are kept and a portion is missing. The sample holds about 1 million clones, 65% to 80% seen once. This clone was detected many times. Its antigen is still unknown. Other DNA sequences in the same sample also yield this CDR3. Donation came from healthy HIV-negative adults that had no recent acute infections or vaccinations. The germline V gene has CDR1 MDHEN and CDR2 SYDVKM. The CDR3 is made up of 15 amino acids. V was shortened by 3 bases and J by 1 base, with 12 bases between the two germline ends. The V and J genes are TRBV28 and TRBJ1-2; D unclear. Material: memory CD4+ T cells sorted from blood. Subset in this sample: CD45RA-negative fraction. This sequence originates from a man younger than 30 in good health. Here the CDR3 reads CASSLGGTLNYGYTF. In nucleotides, the CDR3 is TGTGCCAGCAGTTTGGGAGGCACGCTTAACTATGGCTACACCTTC.